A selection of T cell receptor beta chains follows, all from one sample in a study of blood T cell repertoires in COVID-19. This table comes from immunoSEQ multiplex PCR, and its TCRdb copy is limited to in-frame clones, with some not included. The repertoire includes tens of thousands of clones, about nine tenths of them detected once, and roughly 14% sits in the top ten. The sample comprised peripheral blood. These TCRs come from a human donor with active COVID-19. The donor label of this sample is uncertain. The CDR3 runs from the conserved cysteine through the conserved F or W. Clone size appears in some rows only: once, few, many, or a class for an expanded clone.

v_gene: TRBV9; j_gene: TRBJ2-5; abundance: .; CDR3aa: CASSVNPSGRVGTQYF
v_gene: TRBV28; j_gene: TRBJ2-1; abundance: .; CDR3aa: CASRLFGLAAANEQFF
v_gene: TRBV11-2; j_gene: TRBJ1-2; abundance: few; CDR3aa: CASSLDRRPDGYTF
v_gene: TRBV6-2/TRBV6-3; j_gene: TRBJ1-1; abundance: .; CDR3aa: CASSFTRTNTEAFF
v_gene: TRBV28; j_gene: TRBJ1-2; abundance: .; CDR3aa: CASRPSGQVGFNYGYTF
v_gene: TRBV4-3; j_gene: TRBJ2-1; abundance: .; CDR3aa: CASSQGVRDEQFF
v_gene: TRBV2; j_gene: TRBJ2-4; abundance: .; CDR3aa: CASSEVGSAKNIQYF
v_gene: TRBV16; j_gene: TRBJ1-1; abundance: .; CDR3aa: CASSQYPGQGINTEAFF
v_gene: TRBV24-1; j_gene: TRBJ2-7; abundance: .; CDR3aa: CATSGTGGPSSYEQYF
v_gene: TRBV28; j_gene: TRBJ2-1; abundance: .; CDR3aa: CASSFGGSRYNEQFF
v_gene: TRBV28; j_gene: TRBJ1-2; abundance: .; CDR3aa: CASSSDITNYGYTF
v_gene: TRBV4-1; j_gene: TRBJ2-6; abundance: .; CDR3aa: CATKRSPGAGANVLTF
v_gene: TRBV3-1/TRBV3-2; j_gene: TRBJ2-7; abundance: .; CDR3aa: CASSYRVDEQYF
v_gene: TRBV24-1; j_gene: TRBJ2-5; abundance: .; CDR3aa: CATSDTSGRIETQYF
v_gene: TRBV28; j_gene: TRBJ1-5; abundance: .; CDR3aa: CASRRSFGSNQPQHF
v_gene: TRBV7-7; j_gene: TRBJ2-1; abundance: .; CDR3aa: CASSLLAGGGYEQFF
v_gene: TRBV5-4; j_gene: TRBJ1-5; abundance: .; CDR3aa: CASSLGQGTANQPQHF
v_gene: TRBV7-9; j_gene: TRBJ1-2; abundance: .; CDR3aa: CASSGRDIRWGTGYTF
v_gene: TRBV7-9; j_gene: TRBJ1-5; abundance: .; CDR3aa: CASSRGWRNQPQHF
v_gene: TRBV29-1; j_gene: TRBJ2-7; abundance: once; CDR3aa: CSVVVSSGGYEQYF
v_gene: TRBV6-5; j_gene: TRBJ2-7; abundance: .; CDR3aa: CASSHQGALYEQYF
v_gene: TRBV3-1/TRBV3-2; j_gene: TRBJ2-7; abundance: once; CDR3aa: CASSPGLGYEQYF